Listed below are T cell receptor beta chains from one sample, sequenced in a study of shared clonotypes between healthy human individuals. Repertoires were generated with immunoSEQ multiplex PCR, while TCRdb's copy carries only in-frame clones and drops some. The sample lists some 1 million clones; roughly 80% were seen once. Sample: memory CD4+ T cells sorted from blood. The origin of the receptors is a young man in good health. The CDR3 runs from the conserved cysteine through the conserved F or W. A D gene is named only where the DNA matches it firmly. Clone sizes are given selectively: once, few, many, or a class where the clone is expanded.

DNA: TGTGCCATCAGTGAGTCGACCCGAACCGGGGAGCTGTTTTTT; CDR3: CAISESTRTGELFF; size: many; J: TRBJ2-2; D: .; V: TRBV10-3
DNA: TGTGCCAGCAGTTTAGTATCAGGTGAAGCTTTCTTT; CDR3: CASSLVSGEAFF; size: .; J: TRBJ1-1; D: .; V: TRBV2
DNA: TGTGCCAGCACCCGAATGCGGGGCACTGAAGCTTTCTTT; CDR3: CASTRMRGTEAFF; size: .; J: TRBJ1-1; D: .; V: TRBV6-1
DNA: TGTGCCAGCACTATAGACGGATCCTACGAGCAGTACTTC; CDR3: CASTIDGSYEQYF; size: few; J: TRBJ2-7; D: .; V: TRBV7-2
DNA: TGTGCCAGTAGTATCGGGGGCCAAGAGACCCAGTACTTC; CDR3: CASSIGGQETQYF; size: .; J: TRBJ2-5; D: .; V: TRBV19
DNA: TGCGCCAGCAGCAAGGCCATTGGAGGCGACGAGCAGTACTTC; CDR3: CASSKAIGGDEQYF; size: .; J: TRBJ2-7; D: .; V: TRBV5-1
DNA: TGTGCCAGCAGCTTCCTTGGACAGGGTGGAAACACCATATATTTT; CDR3: CASSFLGQGGNTIYF; size: .; J: TRBJ1-3; D: TRBD1; V: TRBV11-1
DNA: TGTGCCAGCAGTGGGGGACTCCTAAACTATGGCTACACCTTC; CDR3: CASSGGLLNYGYTF; size: .; J: TRBJ1-2; D: .; V: TRBV6-1
DNA: TGCAGCGTTCGGCGTGCGGCCAATGAGCAGTTCTTC; CDR3: CSVRRAANEQFF; size: .; J: TRBJ2-1; D: .; V: TRBV29-1
DNA: TGTGCCAGCAGTGAAGCAGGCGGGGGGTATAATTCACCCCTCCACTTT; CDR3: CASSEAGGGYNSPLHF; size: .; J: TRBJ1-6; D: .; V: TRBV2
DNA: TGTGCCAGTAGCGGGACAGGCAATCAGCCCCAGCATTTT; CDR3: CASSGTGNQPQHF; size: .; J: TRBJ1-5; D: TRBD1; V: TRBV19
DNA: TGTGCCAGCAATAGAGGAGTTGGGCCGATTGAAAAACTGTTTTTT; CDR3: CASNRGVGPIEKLFF; size: once; J: TRBJ1-4; D: .; V: TRBV6-5
DNA: TGTGCCAGCAGCCCGGTGGGGGCTGCAGATACGCAGTATTTT; CDR3: CASSPVGAADTQYF; size: .; J: TRBJ2-3; D: .; V: TRBV7-3
DNA: TGTGCCTGGAGGGCGGGGGTTACAGATACGCAGTATTTT; CDR3: CAWRAGVTDTQYF; size: .; J: TRBJ2-3; D: TRBD2; V: TRBV30
DNA: TGTGCCAGCAGCTTAGGAGAGGGGACAGGGGTCTACGAGCAGTACTTC; CDR3: CASSLGEGTGVYEQYF; size: .; J: TRBJ2-7; D: TRBD1; V: TRBV5-5
DNA: TGTGCCAGCGGTTCGGACATTCAGTACAATGAGCAGTTCTTC; CDR3: CASGSDIQYNEQFF; size: few; J: TRBJ2-1; D: .; V: TRBV9
DNA: TGCGCCAGCCAACGGGACGGTAGCACAGATACGCAGTATTTT; CDR3: CASQRDGSTDTQYF; size: .; J: TRBJ2-3; D: .; V: TRBV10-1
DNA: TGTGCCAGCAGCTTGCGGTCTGGTCAATTGAGGGGGCTGGTTGGCTACACCTTC; CDR3: CASSLRSGQLRGLVGYTF; size: .; J: TRBJ1-2; D: TRBD1; V: TRBV7-2
DNA: TGTGCCAGCAGTCGCGACAGGAACTATGGCTACACCTTC; CDR3: CASSRDRNYGYTF; size: few; J: TRBJ1-2; D: .; V: TRBV6-1
DNA: TGTGCCAGCAGCCGGACACTAGCGGCTGGGAACTACGAGCAGTACTTC; CDR3: CASSRTLAAGNYEQYF; size: .; J: TRBJ2-7; D: TRBD2; V: TRBV16
DNA: TGCGCCAGCACCCCCCTGGGCGCAGATACGCAGTATTTT; CDR3: CASTPLGADTQYF; size: once; J: TRBJ2-3; D: .; V: TRBV10-2
DNA: TGTGCCAGTAGTATAGAACCCGGAGAGCGTCAGCCCCAGCATTTT; CDR3: CASSIEPGERQPQHF; size: few; J: TRBJ1-5; D: .; V: TRBV19
DNA: TGTGCCAGCAGCTTAGCGCTCGGGACCGGGGAGCTGTTTTTT; CDR3: CASSLALGTGELFF; size: few; J: TRBJ2-2; D: .; V: TRBV7-9
DNA: TGTGCCAGCAGCTTACGGACTAGCGGGAGGGCGGGGGAGACCCAGTACTTC; CDR3: CASSLRTSGRAGETQYF; size: few; J: TRBJ2-5; D: TRBD2; V: TRBV5-6
DNA: TGCAGTGCTTCTCATGAAGATACGCAGTATTTT; CDR3: CSASHEDTQYF; size: few; J: TRBJ2-3; D: .; V: TRBV20-1
DNA: TGTGCCAGCAGCGAGGGTCGGGGCCGGCAGGGCTACACCTTC; CDR3: CASSEGRGRQGYTF; size: few; J: TRBJ1-2; D: .; V: TRBV6-1
DNA: TGTGCCAGCAGTCGACAGGGTTTTGGCTCCTACGAGCAGTACTTC; CDR3: CASSRQGFGSYEQYF; size: .; J: TRBJ2-7; D: TRBD1; V: TRBV6-5
DNA: TGTGCCAGCAACCAGACAGGCGGGGTTAAAAACATTCAGTACTTC; CDR3: CASNQTGGVKNIQYF; size: .; J: TRBJ2-4; D: .; V: TRBV6-6
DNA: TGTGCCAGCAGGAGAGGTGGTGGCGAGGTTACAGATACGCAGTATTTT; CDR3: CASRRGGGEVTDTQYF; size: .; J: TRBJ2-3; D: .; V: TRBV6-6
DNA: TGTGCCAGCTCAGGACAGTTGGGAGGCTATAATTCACCCCTCCACTTT; CDR3: CASSGQLGGYNSPLHF; size: .; J: TRBJ1-6; D: .; V: TRBV18
DNA: TGTGCCAGCAGCTCCTACAATGAGCAGTTCTTC; CDR3: CASSSYNEQFF; size: .; J: TRBJ2-1; D: .; V: TRBV5-5
DNA: TGCGCCAGCAGCCAAGGAGGGATGACCTCCTATGGCTACACCTTC; CDR3: CASSQGGMTSYGYTF; size: .; J: TRBJ1-2; D: .; V: TRBV4-1
DNA: TGTGCCAGCAGCCTGACAGGGGGTACCTACGAGCAGTACTTC; CDR3: CASSLTGGTYEQYF; size: .; J: TRBJ2-7; D: TRBD1; V: TRBV6-1